This paragraph reports one TCR beta chain. This clonotype was counted ten times or more. No antigen is known for it. No base quality values were provided; no much bigger clone lies one nucleotide off. Every donor in the study was a healthy Caucasian. Miltenyi CD45RO+ enrichment and human naive T-cell isolation kits were used to isolate memory (CD45RO+) and naive T cells from PBMC. Library method: 5' RACE. Reads for this sample came from an Illumina HiSeq 2000. Template switching added a universal primer binding site, and the final cDNA carried a unique molecular identifier that allowed TCR cDNA molecules to be counted accurately. Specific primers in the conserved constant-segment region were used to synthesize first-strand cDNA for the TCR alpha and beta chains. To control for contamination, every cDNA library was double barcoded, receiving both a SMART-Mk sample barcode and Illumina barcodes. TruSeq adapter sequences and Illumina sample barcodes were added in two successive PCR steps. The Illumina HiSeq platform was used with custom primers to sequence TCR alpha and beta cDNA libraries. The published analysis was carried out like this. MiGEC processed the raw reads to extract unique molecular identifiers, while MiXCR was used to determine the CDR3 positions. Recombination models were inferred per individual with the repgenHMM and IGoR tools using an EM algorithm. The analysis of shared clonotypes was done with the tcR package in R, with sharing normalized by the product of cloneset sizes. Out-of-frame nonproductive sequences were analyzed to study raw recombination free of thymic and clonal selection effects. TCRdb trimmed public reads at Q25 via fastp, called clones via MiXCR and kept in-frame beta chains. For every CDR3 protein sequence, its rows merge into one entry that carries the most common genes and DNA. It is TCRdb's table, rather than the study itself, that gives the V and J calls and clone size. The sample yields 200,000 to 300,000 distinct CDR3 sequences; about 11% were counted once. Less than 12% of the sample is in the top ten clones.

This specimen belongs to a study of identical twins (dated by TCRdb to 2016 to 2017). In the study overall: To test whether fetal clonotypes persist, the study used deep sequencing on TCR alpha and beta repertoires from monozygotic twins, unrelated adults of various ages, and cord blood. Replicate twin experiments were performed at different times using different library preparation protocols to rule out contamination.

The CDR3 starts with the cysteine, ends with the phenylalanine, and has 13 residues. Kept here is only the CDR3 DNA, which spans 39 bases and is read in frame from base 1. Taken from the germline V gene (reference sequence), the CDR1 and CDR2 loops are LNHDA and SQIVND. Relative to germline, V is 1 base shorter and J is 1 base shorter, with 2 bases between their ends. General study outcomes and caveats: Zero-insertion analyses could be partly confounded by invariant T cells such as MAIT and iNKT, though diverse VJ usage argued against such confounding for most clonotypes. Because the same donors could not be followed over many years, conclusions were based on cross-sectional statistical analysis. In monozygotic twins, out-of-frame TCR alpha sharing was systematically underestimated by recombination models, although the models agreed with sharing between unrelated individuals. A weaker excess of twin sharing was found in beta out-of-frame sequences because the signal-to-noise ratio was lowered by fewer shared sequences. Fewer insertions were carried by abundant cord blood beta clonotypes, a similar but weaker trend appeared in young adult naive repertoires, and no such trend appeared in memory repertoires. Compared with coincidental sharing between unrelated individuals, an excess of low generation-probability sequences was observed among out-of-frame TCR alpha sequences shared between twins.

The sequence derives from a man aged 45-65 years in good health. Material for sequencing was memory T cells sorted from blood. This specimen's cell subset or site label, per the study, means: CD45RO+ enriched T cells. The rearrangement joined TRBV19 to TRBJ1-5, with no D gene named confidently. The nucleotides are TGTGCCAGTAGTATAGCCAGCAATCAGCCCCAGCATTTT. It translates to CASSIASNQPQHF. With all but the CDR3 taken from the reference TRBV19 and TRBJ1-5 genes, the full variable domain is: DGGITQSPKYLFRKEGQNVTLSCEQNLNHDAMYWYRQDPGQGLRLIYYSQIVNDFQKGDIAEGYSVSREKKESFPLTVTSAQKNPTAFYLCASSIASNQPQHFGDGTRLSIL.